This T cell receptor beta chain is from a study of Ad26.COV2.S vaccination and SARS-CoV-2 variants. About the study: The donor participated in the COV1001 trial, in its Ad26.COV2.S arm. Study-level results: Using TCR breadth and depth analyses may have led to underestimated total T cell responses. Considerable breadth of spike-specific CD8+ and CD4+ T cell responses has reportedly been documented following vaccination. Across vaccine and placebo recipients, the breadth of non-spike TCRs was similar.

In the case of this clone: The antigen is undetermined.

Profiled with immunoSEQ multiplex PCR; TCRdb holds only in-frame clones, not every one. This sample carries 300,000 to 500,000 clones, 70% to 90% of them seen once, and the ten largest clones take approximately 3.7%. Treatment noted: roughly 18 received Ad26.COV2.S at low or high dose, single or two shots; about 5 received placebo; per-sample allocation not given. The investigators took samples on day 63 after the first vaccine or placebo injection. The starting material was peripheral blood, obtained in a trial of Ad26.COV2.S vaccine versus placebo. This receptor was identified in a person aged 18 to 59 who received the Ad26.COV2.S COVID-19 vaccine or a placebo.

CDR3 loop: CASGKDRFGNTIYF. The CDR3 DNA sequence: TGTGCTAGTGGTAAGGACAGATTCGGAAACACCATATATTTT. The rearrangement uses TRBV12-5 and TRBJ1-3, with D possibly being TRBD1 (6 bases). Germline-derived CDR1 and CDR2 are LGHNT and FRNRAP. The CDR3 runs 14 residues. Trimming stripped 5 bases from V and 4 bases from J, with 12 bases between.